The T cell receptor beta chain under discussion was sequenced for a study of metastatic and nonmetastatic thyroid tumors. Study overall: The study looked at repertoires side by side in blood and in tumor or nodule tissue from malignant and benign thyroid patients.

Study-wide results and limits: Relative to benign nodules, malignant thyroid tumors were reportedly characterized by significantly elevated TCR beta diversity in blood and tumor.

This clone has ten or more counts. The antigen remains unidentified. V gave up 1 base and J gave up 4 bases; unmatched junction bases: 6. The length of the CDR3 is 15 residues. The germline gives CDR1 LGHNA, CDR2 YSLEER. As originally analysed: A classifier of distant metastasis in papillary thyroid cancer was built from CDR3 differences (across clinicopathological groups). Via MiXCR, TCRdb re-called the PCR reads. For this entry, the V and J calls and clone size follow TCRdb and not the study's own pipeline. This sample has tens of thousands of clones, with 10% to 15% found just once. Prior to thyroid surgery, none of the patients had received any treatment.

The V gene is TRBV4-3, the J gene TRBJ1-2, with TRBD1 matching 7 bases. This clonotype was sampled from a female donor with papillary thyroid cancer or a benign thyroid nodule (not recorded which). Some clones in this sample may be carry-over from other donors' samples. Material: blood. This CDR3 is CASSQVSAGGYGYTF. The DNA for the CDR3 is TGCGCCAGCAGCCAAGTCTCGGCAGGGGGCTATGGCTACACCTTC.